Following are 26 T cell receptor beta chains from one sample sequenced in a study of blood T cell repertoires in COVID-19. The repertoire was sequenced with immunoSEQ multiplex PCR; TCRdb's copy has only in-frame clones and lacks some. Counted here are 140,000 to 150,000 clones, roughly 87% occurring once; the ten biggest clones make up approximately 2%. Sequenced sample: peripheral blood. Receptor source: a man between 65 and 85 years old with acute or convalescent COVID-19.

This chain joins TRBV19 and TRBJ1-1; D possibly corresponds to TRBD1 (6 bases). Trimming stripped 5 bases from V and 1 base from J, with 8 bases between. This CDR3 region has 13 residues. From germline, CDR1 is LNHDA and CDR2 SQIVND (reference sequence). The CDR3 DNA is TGTGCCAGTAGTCCGGGACAGAACACTGAAGCTTTCTTT. Translation gives CASSPGQNTEAFF.

V gene TRBV24-1 combines with J gene TRBJ2-1, with D possibly TRBD2 on 5 matching bases. Germline-derived CDR1 and CDR2 are KGHDR and SFDVKD. V was clipped by 7 bases and J by 2 bases, with 11 bases between them. The CDR3 covers 14 residues. The CDR3 protein is CATSRGETYNEQFF. The CDR3 DNA reads TGTGCCACCAGCCGGGGAGAAACCTACAATGAGCAGTTCTTC.

The V gene is TRBV7-3, the J gene TRBJ2-6; D uncertain. The germline gives CDR1 SGHTA, CDR2 FQGTGA. The CDR3 covers 14 residues. V gave up 5 bases and J gave up 3 bases, with 8 bases separating them. CDR3 sequence: CASSPGDGANVLTF. The CDR3 DNA sequence: TGTGCCAGCAGCCCCGGTGATGGGGCCAACGTCCTGACTTTC.

This chain joins TRBV3-1 (or the pseudogene TRBV3-2) and TRBJ2-5; maybe TRBD2 (6 bases). The CDR3 spans 16 residues. V lost 1 base, J lost 5 bases, and 17 bases lay in between. The germline CDR1 and CDR2 sequences are LGHDT and YNNKEL (reference sequence). DNA of the CDR3: TGTGCCAGCAGCCAAGGGGGAGGCTCCTCGAGTGAGACCCAGTACTTC. Amino acids: CASSQGGGSSSETQYF.

This chain connects TRBV20-1 to TRBJ1-2; D remains ambiguous. Per the germline V gene, CDR1 is DFQATT and CDR2 is SNEGSKA (reference sequence). The V end was cut by 5 bases, the J end by 7 bases, with 5 bases between. This CDR3 region has 9 residues. CDR3 DNA sequence: TGCAGTGCTTCGTCTGGCTACACCTTC. This sequence encodes CSASSGYTF.

This chain uses TRBV5-8 with TRBJ1-4; perhaps TRBD1 as D (6 bases). CDR1 SGHTS and CDR2 YDEGEE come from the germline V gene. This CDR3 region has 16 residues. The V end lost 0 bases, the J end lost 7 bases, and 16 bases lay between the germline ends. The CDR3 nucleotides are TGTGCCAGCAGCTTGGTTTTGGGGACATCAAGTGAAAAACTGTTTTTT. Its translation: CASSLVLGTSSEKLFF.

The chain carries TRBV5-1 and TRBJ1-6, with 8 bases aligning to TRBD1. Trimming at V came to 2 bases and at J to 7 bases, leaving 5 bases not matched to a gene. Germline V gene lookup returns CDR1 SGHRS and CDR2 YFSETQ. This CDR3 contains 15 residues. The CDR3: CASSLSGTGNSPLHF. In DNA form, the CDR3 reads TGCGCCAGCAGCTTATCCGGGACAGGCAATTCACCCCTCCACTTT.

The V gene is TRBV28, the J gene TRBJ2-7, with D perhaps TRBD2 (5 bases). V lost 5 bases and J 5 bases, leaving 19 bases between the germline ends. This CDR3 contains 15 residues. Germline-derived CDR1 and CDR2 are MDHEN and SYDVKM. The CDR3: CASSSPGLQPDEQYF. CDR3 nucleotides: TGTGCCAGCAGTAGTCCCGGACTCCAACCGGACGAGCAGTACTTC. Combining the CDR3 with reference TRBV28 and TRBJ2-7 gives the whole variable domain DVKVTQSSRYLVKRTGEKVFLECVQDMDHENMFWYRQDPGLGLRLIYFSYDVKMKEKGDIPEGYSVSREKKERFSLILESASTNQTSMYLCASSSPGLQPDEQYFGPGTRLTVT.

The chain recombines TRBV7-6 with TRBJ2-3, with D perhaps matching TRBD2 (6 bases). The germline V and J ends were trimmed by 1 base and 8 bases, with 19 bases remaining between them. The CDR3 contains 16 residues. In germline, CDR1 is SGHVS, CDR2 FNYEAQ. The CDR3, as DNA: TGTGCCAGCAGCTTAGTTACGCGGGACCCGTCACGTACGCAGTATTTT. It codes for CASSLVTRDPSRTQYF.

V is TRBV7-9 and J is TRBJ2-7, with D uncertain. The CDR3 has 15 residues. Per germline, CDR1 SEHNR and CDR2 FQNEAQ (reference sequence). The ends were cut back, 1 base at V and 1 base at J, with 11 bases in the middle. The CDR3 DNA is TGTGCCAGCAGCTTAGATTGGGCTGTTTCCTACGAGCAGTACTTC. Amino acids: CASSLDWAVSYEQYF.

The chain links TRBV2 to TRBJ1-6; the match to TRBD1 covers 7 bases. V lost 5 bases to trimming and J lost 6 bases; unmatched junction nucleotides: 7. CDR1 is SNHLY, CDR2 FYNNEI, per germline. This CDR3 comprises 15 residues. CDR3 DNA: TGTGCCAGCAGTTTTTTAGGACAGGCTAATTCACCCCTCCACTTT. Its protein is CASSFLGQANSPLHF.

The DNA of the CDR3 is TGTGCCACCAGCATATCGAGGACTAGCGGCACAGATACGCAGTATTTT. Protein product: CATSISRTSGTDTQYF. The rearrangement uses TRBV15 and TRBJ2-3; 9 positions match TRBD2. Germline V lookup: CDR1 LNHNV, CDR2 YYDKDF (reference sequence). The J segment lost 1 base and the V segment lost 4 bases, leaving 6 bases of the junction unmatched. The CDR3 contains 16 residues.

V gene TRBV15 combines with J gene TRBJ1-4, with a possible D match to TRBD1 (5 bases). The V and J ends lost 5 bases and 3 bases respectively, with 7 bases between them. The CDR3 sequence is 13 residues long. From germline, CDR1 is LNHNV and CDR2 YYDKDF (reference sequence). The CDR3, as DNA: TGTGCCACCAGCTGGGGGGCTAATGAAAAACTGTTTTTT. Translated, it gives CATSWGANEKLFF.

The rearrangement uses TRBV16 and TRBJ2-5; the D gene is possibly TRBD2 (6 bases). The CDR3 loop spans 13 amino acids. CDR1 is KGHSY, CDR2 FQNENV, per germline. V shed 4 bases and J shed 5 bases, with 11 bases lying between them. CDR3 loop: CASSRDLFETQYF. For the CDR3, the DNA is TGTGCCAGCAGCCGGGACTTGTTTGAGACCCAGTACTTC.

A single count supports this clone. The chain links TRBV14 to TRBJ2-2; 7 bases match TRBD2. The CDR3 extends over 17 amino acids. V trimming: 1 base; J trimming: 2 bases; junction bases outside the gene matches: 7. Per germline, CDR1 SGHDN and CDR2 FVKESK. The CDR3 nucleotides read TGTGCCAGCAGCCAAGTTCGCGGGGGAGGAAACACCGGGGAGCTGTTTTTT. It is translated as CASSQVRGGGNTGELFF.

The chain couples TRBV9 to TRBJ1-3, with no clear D. V was shortened by 3 bases and J by 0 bases, with 13 bases between the two germline ends. This CDR3 is built from 16 residues. CDR1 and CDR2 from the germline V gene are SGDLS and YYNGEE. The CDR3 region has the DNA TGTGCCAGCAGCGGAGCTGGGAGCTTCTCTGGAAACACCATATATTTT. It translates to CASSGAGSFSGNTIYF.

This clone showed up just once. This chain connects TRBV19 to TRBJ2-4, with TRBD1 as a possible D gene (6 bases). The CDR3 extends over 17 amino acids. Trimming took 7 bases from V and 6 from J, leaving 25 bases between them. CDR1 is LNHDA and CDR2 is SQIVND in the germline V gene (reference sequence). The CDR3 DNA reads TGTGCCAGTATGGAGAGACAGGACGTTCATATCCCAAACATTCAGTACTTC. Its translation is CASMERQDVHIPNIQYF. Drawing the rest from reference TRBV19 and TRBJ2-4, the complete variable domain is DGGITQSPKYLFRKEGQNVTLSCEQNLNHDAMYWYRQDPGQGLRLIYYSQIVNDFQKGDIAEGYSVSREKKESFPLTVTSAQKNPTAFYLCASMERQDVHIPNIQYFGAGTRLSVL.

CDR3 amino acids: CASSRSTEAFF. The DNA of the CDR3 is TGTGCCAGCAGCCGGAGCACTGAAGCTTTCTTT. The V gene is TRBV11-2, the J gene TRBJ1-1, with D hard to call. Trimming cost V 5 bases and J 4 bases, with 5 bases left between them. In germline, CDR1 is SGHAT, CDR2 FQNNGV. The CDR3 runs 11 residues.

The gene calls are TRBV5-8 and TRBJ2-3; 7 bases are a match to TRBD1. This CDR3 region has 16 residues. Germline loops: CDR1 SGHTS, CDR2 YDEGEE. J was trimmed by 1 base and V by 0 bases; bases with no gene match: 5. The CDR3 nucleotides are TGTGCCAGCAGCTTGGGGACAGGCGTAGGCACAGATACGCAGTATTTT. Translating gives CASSLGTGVGTDTQYF.

J is TRBJ2-2 and V is TRBV10-2, with 9 positions matching TRBD2. After removal of 3 bases from V and 4 bases from J, the junction contained 9 bases not matched to a gene. The CDR3 is 17 amino acids. CDR1 WSHSY and CDR2 SAAADI come from the germline V gene. The CDR3 coding sequence is TGCGCCAGCAGTGATGCGGCGGGAGGGCCAGGCACCGGGGAGCTGTTTTTT. This sequence encodes CASSDAAGGPGTGELFF.

The genes are TRBV10-3 and TRBJ1-5; D is ambiguous. Germline CDR1 reads ENHRY; CDR2 reads SYGVKD. The length of the CDR3 is 12 residues. Trimming left V 11 bases short and J 2 bases short, with 10 bases between. CDR3 nucleotides: TGTGCCCACTCGGAGGGCAATCAGCCCCAGCATTTT. It yields the protein CAHSEGNQPQHF.

The chain couples TRBV19 to TRBJ1-5, with D possibly matching TRBD1 (6 bases). CDR1 is LNHDA, CDR2 SQIVND, per germline (reference sequence). The CDR3 length is 16 residues. Trimming removed 4 bases from V and 0 bases from J, with 13 bases in between. The CDR3 nucleotides read TGTGCCAGTAGTAAGGACAGTACCATTAGCAATCAGCCCCAGCATTTT. Amino acid sequence: CASSKDSTISNQPQHF.

The V gene is TRBV27, the J gene TRBJ1-2; D gene ambiguous. Trimming stripped 1 base from V and 3 bases from J, with 12 bases between. The CDR3 covers 15 residues. Germline values: CDR1 MNHEY, CDR2 SMNVEV (reference sequence). The CDR3 DNA follows: TGTGCCAGCAGTTTATTATCCGGGGAGTACTATGGCTACACCTTC. Residues: CASSLLSGEYYGYTF.

This sequence joins TRBV7-8 and TRBJ1-3, with 7 positions matching TRBD1. The CDR3 extends over 16 amino acids. The V and J ends lost 1 base and 0 bases, in that order; junction bases with no gene match: 3. From germline, CDR1 is SGHVS and CDR2 FQNEAQ. In nucleotides, the CDR3 is TGTGCCAGCAGCTTAGGCAGGGGGTTCTCTGGAAACACCATATATTTT. Its protein product is CASSLGRGFSGNTIYF.

This chain uses TRBV7-8 with TRBJ1-5; D possibly corresponds to TRBD1 (6 bases). CDR1 is SGHVS and CDR2 is FQNEAQ in the germline V gene. CDR3 size: 14 residues. V was shortened by 1 base and J by 9 bases, with 13 bases between the two germline ends. This CDR3 is CASSLDRGRGPQHF. The CDR3 DNA is TGTGCCAGCAGCTTAGATAGGGGGAGAGGGCCCCAGCATTTT.

DNA for the CDR3: TGTGCCAGCAGTACCTCCCACGGGGAAACTAATGAAAAACTGTTTTTT. Residues: CASSTSHGETNEKLFF. The rearrangement joins TRBV28 to TRBJ1-4; D is undetermined. Germline CDR1 reads MDHEN; CDR2 reads SYDVKM. With 5 bases removed from V and 1 base from J, the gap between germline ends came to 14 bases. The CDR3 runs to 16 residues.